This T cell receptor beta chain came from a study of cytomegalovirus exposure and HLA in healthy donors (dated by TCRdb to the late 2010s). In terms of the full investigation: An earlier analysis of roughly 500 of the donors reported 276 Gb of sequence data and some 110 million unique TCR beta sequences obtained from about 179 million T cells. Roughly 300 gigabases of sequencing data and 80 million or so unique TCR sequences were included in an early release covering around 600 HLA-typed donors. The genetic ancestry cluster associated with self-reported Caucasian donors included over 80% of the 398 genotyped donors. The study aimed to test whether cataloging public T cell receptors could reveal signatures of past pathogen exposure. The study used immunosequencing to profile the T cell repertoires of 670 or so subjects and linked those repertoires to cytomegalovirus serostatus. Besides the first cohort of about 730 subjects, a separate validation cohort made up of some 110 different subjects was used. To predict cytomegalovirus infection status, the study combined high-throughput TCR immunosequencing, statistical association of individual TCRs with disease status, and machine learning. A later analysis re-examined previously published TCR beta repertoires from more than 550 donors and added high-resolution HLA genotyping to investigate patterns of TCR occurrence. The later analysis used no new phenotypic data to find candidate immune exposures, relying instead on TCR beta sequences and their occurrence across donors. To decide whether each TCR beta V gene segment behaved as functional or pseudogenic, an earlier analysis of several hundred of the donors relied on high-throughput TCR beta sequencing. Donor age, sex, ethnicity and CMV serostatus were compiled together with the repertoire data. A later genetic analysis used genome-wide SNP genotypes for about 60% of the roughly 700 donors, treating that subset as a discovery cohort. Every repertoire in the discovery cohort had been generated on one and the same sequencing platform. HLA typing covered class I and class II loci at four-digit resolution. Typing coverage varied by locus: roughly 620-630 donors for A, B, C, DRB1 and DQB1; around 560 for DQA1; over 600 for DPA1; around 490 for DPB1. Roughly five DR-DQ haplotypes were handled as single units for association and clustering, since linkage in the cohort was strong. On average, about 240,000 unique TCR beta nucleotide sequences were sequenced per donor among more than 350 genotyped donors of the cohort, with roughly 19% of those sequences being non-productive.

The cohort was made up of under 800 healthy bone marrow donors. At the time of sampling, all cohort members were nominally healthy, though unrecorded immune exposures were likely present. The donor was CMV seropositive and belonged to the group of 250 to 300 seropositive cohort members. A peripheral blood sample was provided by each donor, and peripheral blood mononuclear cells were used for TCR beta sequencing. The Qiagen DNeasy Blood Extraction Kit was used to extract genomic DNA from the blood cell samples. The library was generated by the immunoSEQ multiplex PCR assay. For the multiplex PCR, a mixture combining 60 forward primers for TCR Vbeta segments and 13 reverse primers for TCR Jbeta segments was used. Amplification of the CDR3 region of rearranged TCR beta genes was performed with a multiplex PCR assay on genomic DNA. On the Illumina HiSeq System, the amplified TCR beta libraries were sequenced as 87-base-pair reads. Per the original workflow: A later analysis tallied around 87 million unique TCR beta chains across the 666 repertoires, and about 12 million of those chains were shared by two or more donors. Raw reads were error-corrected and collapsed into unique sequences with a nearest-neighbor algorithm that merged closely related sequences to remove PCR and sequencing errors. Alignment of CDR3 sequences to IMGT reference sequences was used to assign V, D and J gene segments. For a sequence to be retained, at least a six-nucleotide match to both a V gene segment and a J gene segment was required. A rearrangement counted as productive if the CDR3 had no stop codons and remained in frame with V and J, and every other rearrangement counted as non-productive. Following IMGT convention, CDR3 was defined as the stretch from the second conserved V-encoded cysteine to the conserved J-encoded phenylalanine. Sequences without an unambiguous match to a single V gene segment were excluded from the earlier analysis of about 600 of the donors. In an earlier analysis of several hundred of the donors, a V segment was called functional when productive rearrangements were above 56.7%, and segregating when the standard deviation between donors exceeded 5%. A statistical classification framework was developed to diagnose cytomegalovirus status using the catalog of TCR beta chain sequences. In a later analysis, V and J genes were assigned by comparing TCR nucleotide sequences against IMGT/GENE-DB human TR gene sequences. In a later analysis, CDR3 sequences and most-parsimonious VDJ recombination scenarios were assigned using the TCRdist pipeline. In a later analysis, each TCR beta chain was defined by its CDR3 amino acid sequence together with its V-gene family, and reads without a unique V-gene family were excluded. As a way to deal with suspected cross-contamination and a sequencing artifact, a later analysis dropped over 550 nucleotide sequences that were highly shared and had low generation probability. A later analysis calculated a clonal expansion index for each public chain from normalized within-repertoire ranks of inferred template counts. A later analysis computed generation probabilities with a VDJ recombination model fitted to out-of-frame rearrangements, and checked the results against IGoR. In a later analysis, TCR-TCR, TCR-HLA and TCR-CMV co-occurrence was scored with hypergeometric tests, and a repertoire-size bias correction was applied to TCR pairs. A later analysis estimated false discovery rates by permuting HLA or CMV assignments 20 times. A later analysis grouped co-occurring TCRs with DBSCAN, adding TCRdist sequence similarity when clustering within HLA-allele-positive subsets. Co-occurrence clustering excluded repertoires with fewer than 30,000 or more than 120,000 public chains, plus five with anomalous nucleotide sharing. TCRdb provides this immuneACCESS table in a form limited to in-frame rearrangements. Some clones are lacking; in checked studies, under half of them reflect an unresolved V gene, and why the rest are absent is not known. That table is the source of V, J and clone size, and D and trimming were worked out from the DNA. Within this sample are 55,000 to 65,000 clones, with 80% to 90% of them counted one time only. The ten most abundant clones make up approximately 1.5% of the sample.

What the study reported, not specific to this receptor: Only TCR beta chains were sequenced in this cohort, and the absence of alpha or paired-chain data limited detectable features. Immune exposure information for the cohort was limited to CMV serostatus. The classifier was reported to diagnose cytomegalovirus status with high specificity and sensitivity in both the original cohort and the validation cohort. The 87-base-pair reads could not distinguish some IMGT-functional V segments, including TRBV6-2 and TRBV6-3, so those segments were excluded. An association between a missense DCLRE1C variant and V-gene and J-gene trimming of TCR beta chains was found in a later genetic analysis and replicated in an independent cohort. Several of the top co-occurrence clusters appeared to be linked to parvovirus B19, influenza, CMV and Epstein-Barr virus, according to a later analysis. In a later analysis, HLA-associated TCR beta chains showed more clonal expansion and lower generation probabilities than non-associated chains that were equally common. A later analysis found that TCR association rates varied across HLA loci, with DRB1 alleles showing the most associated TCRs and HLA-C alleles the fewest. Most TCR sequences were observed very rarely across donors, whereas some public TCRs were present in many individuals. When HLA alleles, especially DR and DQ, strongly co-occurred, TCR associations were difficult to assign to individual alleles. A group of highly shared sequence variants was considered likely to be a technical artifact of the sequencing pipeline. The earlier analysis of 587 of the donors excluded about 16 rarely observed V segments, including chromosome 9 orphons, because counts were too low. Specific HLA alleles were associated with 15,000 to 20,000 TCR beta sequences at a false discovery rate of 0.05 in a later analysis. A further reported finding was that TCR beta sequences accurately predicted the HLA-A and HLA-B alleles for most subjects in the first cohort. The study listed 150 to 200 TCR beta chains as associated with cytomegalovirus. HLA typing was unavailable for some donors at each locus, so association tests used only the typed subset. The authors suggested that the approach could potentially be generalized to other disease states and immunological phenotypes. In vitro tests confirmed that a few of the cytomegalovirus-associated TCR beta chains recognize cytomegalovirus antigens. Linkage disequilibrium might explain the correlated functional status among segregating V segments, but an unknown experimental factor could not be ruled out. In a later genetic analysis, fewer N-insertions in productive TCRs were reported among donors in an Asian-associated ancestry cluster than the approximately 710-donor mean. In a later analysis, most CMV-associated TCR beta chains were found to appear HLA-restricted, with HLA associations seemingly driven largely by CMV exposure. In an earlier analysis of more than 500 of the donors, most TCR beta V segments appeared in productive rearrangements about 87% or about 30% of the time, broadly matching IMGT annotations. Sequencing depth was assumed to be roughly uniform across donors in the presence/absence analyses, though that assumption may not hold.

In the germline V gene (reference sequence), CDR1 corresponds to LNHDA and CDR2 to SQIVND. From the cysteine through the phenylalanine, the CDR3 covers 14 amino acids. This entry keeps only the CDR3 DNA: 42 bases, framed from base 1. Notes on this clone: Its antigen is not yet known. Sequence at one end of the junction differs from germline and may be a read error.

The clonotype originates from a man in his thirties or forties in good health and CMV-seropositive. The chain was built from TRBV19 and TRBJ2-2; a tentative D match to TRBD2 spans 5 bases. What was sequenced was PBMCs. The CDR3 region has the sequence CAGRRDRGTGELFF. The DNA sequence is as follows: TGTGCCGGTAGACGGGATCGAGGCACCGGGGAGCTGTTTTTT.